The rows below give T cell receptor beta chains drawn from one sample of a study of liver allograft versus peripheral blood T cells. MiXCR, applied by TCRdb to the reads, yields one record per CDR3 protein. This sample has 10,000 or so distinct CDR3 sequences; about a fifth occur once, and the top ten carry approximately 1.1%. The receptor source for this set is a human patient who had a liver transplant. Some of these T cells may belong to the graft donor. CDR3s include the opening cysteine and the closing phenylalanine or tryptophan. Each record gives: CDR3 DNA, CDR3 protein, J gene, CDR3 length, V gene, D gene, clone size. D genes are given only for firm matches. Rows give clone size only sometimes, using once, few, many, or a class for an expanded clone.

CDR3nt: TGTGCCAGCTCACCATACGGGGGGATGAACACTGAAGCTTTCTTT
CDR3aa: CASSPYGGMNTEAFF
j_gene: TRBJ1-1
len: 15
v_gene: TRBV18
d_gene: .
abundance: medium-sized

CDR3nt: TGTGCCAGCTCACCGGGATCGCGAGAGACCCAGTACTTC
CDR3aa: CASSPGSRETQYF
j_gene: TRBJ2-5
len: 13
v_gene: TRBV18
d_gene: .
abundance: few

CDR3nt: TGTGCCAGCAGTCCCGCGGCGCTTCAGGGAGCGGTTGGAAACACCATATATTTT
CDR3aa: CASSPAALQGAVGNTIYF
j_gene: TRBJ1-3
len: 18
v_gene: TRBV6-1
d_gene: .
abundance: medium-sized

CDR3nt: TGTGCCACCAGTGATTTGGGGGCCAGGAGTCAGCCCCAGCATTTT
CDR3aa: CATSDLGARSQPQHF
j_gene: TRBJ1-5
len: 15
v_gene: TRBV24-1
d_gene: .
abundance: .

CDR3nt: TGCAGCGTTCAAAGGCCTTTGAACACTGAAGCTTTCTTT
CDR3aa: CSVQRPLNTEAFF
j_gene: TRBJ1-1
len: 13
v_gene: TRBV29-1
d_gene: .
abundance: medium-sized

CDR3nt: TGTGCCAGCTCTCCAGAACAAGGGCCTTATGGCTACACCTTC
CDR3aa: CASSPEQGPYGYTF
j_gene: TRBJ1-2
len: 14
v_gene: TRBV18
d_gene: .
abundance: medium-sized

CDR3nt: TGTGCCAGCAGCCAAGGAACAGGTCCGTTTAACTATGGCTACACCTTC
CDR3aa: CASSQGTGPFNYGYTF
j_gene: TRBJ1-2
len: 16
v_gene: TRBV5-5
d_gene: .
abundance: .

CDR3nt: TGTGCCAGCAGTTTACAGGGGGGAATACTGGACAATGAGCAGTTCTTC
CDR3aa: CASSLQGGILDNEQFF
j_gene: TRBJ2-1
len: 16
v_gene: TRBV6-5
d_gene: TRBD1
abundance: .

CDR3nt: TGTGCCAGCAGTTACTCCGGCTCCTACGAGCAGTACTTC
CDR3aa: CASSYSGSYEQYF
j_gene: TRBJ2-7
len: 13
v_gene: TRBV6-2/TRBV6-3
d_gene: .
abundance: medium-sized

CDR3nt: TGCAGTGCTACCTCTAGAGGGGGGTGGCAAGAGACCCAGTACTTC
CDR3aa: CSATSRGGWQETQYF
j_gene: TRBJ2-5
len: 15
v_gene: TRBV20-1
d_gene: .
abundance: .

CDR3nt: TGTGCCAGCAAAGCACAGAGCTCTGGAAACACCATATATTTT
CDR3aa: CASKAQSSGNTIYF
j_gene: TRBJ1-3
len: 14
v_gene: TRBV11-1
d_gene: .
abundance: .

CDR3nt: TGTGCCAGCAGAGAGGGGGTTACTAGCGGGGCGTATACGCAGTATTTT
CDR3aa: CASREGVTSGAYTQYF
j_gene: TRBJ2-3
len: 16
v_gene: TRBV5-4
d_gene: TRBD2
abundance: .

CDR3nt: TGTGCCAGCAGTTACACCGGAGCGGAAGGCTACACCTTC
CDR3aa: CASSYTGAEGYTF
j_gene: TRBJ1-2
len: 13
v_gene: TRBV6-6
d_gene: .
abundance: few

CDR3nt: TGTGCCAGCAGCGTAGGACGGGTCGGGAACACCATATATTTT
CDR3aa: CASSVGRVGNTIYF
j_gene: TRBJ1-3
len: 14
v_gene: TRBV9
d_gene: .
abundance: .

CDR3nt: TGTGCCAGTAGGGAGGGGTATGATAATTCACCCCTCCACTTT
CDR3aa: CASREGYDNSPLHF
j_gene: TRBJ1-6
len: 14
v_gene: TRBV19
d_gene: .
abundance: few

CDR3nt: TGTGCCAGCAGTTCTATCGGGACATTGGGAGGCTACACCTTC
CDR3aa: CASSSIGTLGGYTF
j_gene: TRBJ1-2
len: 14
v_gene: TRBV12-3/TRBV12-4
d_gene: .
abundance: .

CDR3nt: TGTGCCAGCAGTTTTCGAAGAGACAGGGGATGGGGGTATGGCTACACCTTC
CDR3aa: CASSFRRDRGWGYGYTF
j_gene: TRBJ1-2
len: 17
v_gene: TRBV6-6
d_gene: TRBD1
abundance: many

CDR3nt: TGTGCCAGCAGCTTGTCCACAGTGGGGGTTTTAAGTGGCTACACCTTC
CDR3aa: CASSLSTVGVLSGYTF
j_gene: TRBJ1-2
len: 16
v_gene: TRBV5-6
d_gene: .
abundance: many

CDR3nt: TGTGCCAGCAGCGCGACTGGGGGGGGCCAAAGCTCTGGAAACACCATATATTTT
CDR3aa: CASSATGGGQSSGNTIYF
j_gene: TRBJ1-3
len: 18
v_gene: TRBV9
d_gene: .
abundance: many

CDR3nt: TGCAGCGTTGAAGACCCGACAGGTTTCTATGGCTACACCTTC
CDR3aa: CSVEDPTGFYGYTF
j_gene: TRBJ1-2
len: 14
v_gene: TRBV29-1
d_gene: .
abundance: medium-sized

CDR3nt: TGTGCCTGGAGTGTACCCGCTTATGGCTACACCTTC
CDR3aa: CAWSVPAYGYTF
j_gene: TRBJ1-2
len: 12
v_gene: TRBV30
d_gene: .
abundance: .

CDR3nt: TGTGCCAGCAGTTACTCGATGACAACCATCTCTGGAAACACCATATATTTT
CDR3aa: CASSYSMTTISGNTIYF
j_gene: TRBJ1-3
len: 17
v_gene: TRBV6-6
d_gene: .
abundance: .

CDR3nt: TGTGCCAGTAGTATTATTCGGACAGGGTCATATGAAAAACTGTTTTTT
CDR3aa: CASSIIRTGSYEKLFF
j_gene: TRBJ1-4
len: 16
v_gene: TRBV19
d_gene: TRBD1
abundance: medium-sized

CDR3nt: TGTGCCAGCAGTACACAGGGGGCGGTGGGCTATAATTCACCCCTCCACTTT
CDR3aa: CASSTQGAVGYNSPLHF
j_gene: TRBJ1-6
len: 17
v_gene: TRBV6-1
d_gene: TRBD1
abundance: medium-sized

CDR3nt: TGTGCCAGCTCACCACCGGGGGGAAAGGGCCCAACTAATGAAAAACTGTTTTTT
CDR3aa: CASSPPGGKGPTNEKLFF
j_gene: TRBJ1-4
len: 18
v_gene: TRBV18
d_gene: .
abundance: medium-sized

CDR3nt: TGTGCCAGTAGTGTGGGCCTAGATCCCTACGAGCAGTACTTC
CDR3aa: CASSVGLDPYEQYF
j_gene: TRBJ2-7
len: 14
v_gene: TRBV19
d_gene: .
abundance: .

CDR3nt: TGTGCCAGCAGCCAAACGTGGGGGGACACTGAAGCTTTCTTT
CDR3aa: CASSQTWGDTEAFF
j_gene: TRBJ1-1
len: 14
v_gene: TRBV7-9
d_gene: .
abundance: many

CDR3nt: TGTGCCAGCAGTGAAGGGGGAGGGGGCCGGGGATATGGCTACACCTTC
CDR3aa: CASSEGGGGRGYGYTF
j_gene: TRBJ1-2
len: 16
v_gene: TRBV25-1
d_gene: TRBD1
abundance: .

CDR3nt: TGTGCCTGGAGTCCCCCCAACCGTGAAGCTTTCTTT
CDR3aa: CAWSPPNREAFF
j_gene: TRBJ1-1
len: 12
v_gene: TRBV30
d_gene: .
abundance: few